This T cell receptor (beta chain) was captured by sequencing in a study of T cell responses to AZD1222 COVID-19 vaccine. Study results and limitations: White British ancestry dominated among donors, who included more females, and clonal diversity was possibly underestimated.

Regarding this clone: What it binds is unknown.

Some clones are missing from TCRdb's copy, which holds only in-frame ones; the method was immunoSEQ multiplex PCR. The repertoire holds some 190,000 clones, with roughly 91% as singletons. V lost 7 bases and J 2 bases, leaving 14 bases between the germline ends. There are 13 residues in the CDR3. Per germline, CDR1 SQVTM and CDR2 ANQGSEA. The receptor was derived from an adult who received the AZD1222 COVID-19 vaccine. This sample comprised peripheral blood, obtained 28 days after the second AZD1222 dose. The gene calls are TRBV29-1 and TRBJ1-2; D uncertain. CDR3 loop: CSAAPGRNYGYTF. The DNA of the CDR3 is TGCAGCGCCGCCCCCGGGAGGAACTATGGCTACACCTTC.